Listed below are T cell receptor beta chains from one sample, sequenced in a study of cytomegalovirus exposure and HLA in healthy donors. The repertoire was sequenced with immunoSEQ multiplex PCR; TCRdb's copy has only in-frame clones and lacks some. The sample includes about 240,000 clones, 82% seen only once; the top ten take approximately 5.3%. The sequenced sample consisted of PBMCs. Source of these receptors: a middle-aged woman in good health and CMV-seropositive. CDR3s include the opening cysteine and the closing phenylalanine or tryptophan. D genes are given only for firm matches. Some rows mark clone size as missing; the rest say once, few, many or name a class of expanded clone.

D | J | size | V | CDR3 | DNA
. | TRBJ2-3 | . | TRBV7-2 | CASSQIQNTDTQYF | TGTGCCAGCAGCCAGATACAGAACACAGATACGCAGTATTTT
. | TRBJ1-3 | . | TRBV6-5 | CASSYYREGNTIYF | TGTGCCAGCAGTTATTACAGGGAAGGAAACACCATATATTTT
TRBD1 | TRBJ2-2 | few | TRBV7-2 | CASSIARDRGDTGELFF | TGTGCCAGCAGCATAGCCCGGGACAGGGGGGACACCGGGGAGCTGTTTTTT
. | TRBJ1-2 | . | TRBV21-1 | CASSKDRVLYGYTF | TGTGCCAGCAGCAAGGACAGGGTTCTTTATGGCTACACCTTC
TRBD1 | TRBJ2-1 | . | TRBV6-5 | CASGQGEYNEQFF | TGTGCCAGCGGGCAGGGGGAGTACAATGAGCAGTTCTTC
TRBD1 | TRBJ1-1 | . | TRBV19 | CASSRDRGNTEAFF | TGTGCCAGTAGTCGGGACAGGGGGAACACTGAAGCTTTCTTT
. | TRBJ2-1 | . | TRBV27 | CASSSSIGSYNEQFF | TGTGCCAGCAGTTCTAGCATAGGCTCCTACAATGAGCAGTTCTTC
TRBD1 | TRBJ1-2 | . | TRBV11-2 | CASSFFRTGYYGYTF | TGTGCCAGCAGCTTTTTTAGGACAGGGTACTATGGCTACACCTTC
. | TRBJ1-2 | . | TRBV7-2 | CASSVIFRGGNYGYTF | TGTGCCAGCAGTGTCATCTTCCGGGGGGGAAACTATGGCTACACCTTC
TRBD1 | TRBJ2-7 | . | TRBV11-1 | CASSSRDRGSDEQYF | TGTGCCAGCAGCAGCCGGGACAGGGGCTCGGACGAGCAGTACTTC
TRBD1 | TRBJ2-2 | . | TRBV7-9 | CASSSTGFTGELFF | TGTGCCAGCAGCTCGACAGGGTTCACGGGGGAGCTGTTTTTT
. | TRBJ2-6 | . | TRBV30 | CAWSVPRGSGANVLTF | TGTGCCTGGAGTGTACCGCGGGGCTCTGGGGCCAACGTCCTGACTTTC
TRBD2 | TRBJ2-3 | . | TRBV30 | CAWSLGLAGGSGDTQYF | TGTGCCTGGAGTTTAGGACTAGCGGGGGGTTCCGGGGATACGCAGTATTTT
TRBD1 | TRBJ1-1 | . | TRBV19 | CASSVDRGRTEAFF | TGTGCCAGTAGTGTAGACAGGGGGCGGACTGAAGCTTTCTTT
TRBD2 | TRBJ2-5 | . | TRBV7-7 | CASSLAGGSSETQYF | TGTGCCAGCAGCCTAGCGGGGGGATCTTCGGAGACCCAGTACTTC
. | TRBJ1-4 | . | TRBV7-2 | CASSLVGRGGEKLFF | TGTGCCAGCAGCTTAGTAGGCAGGGGCGGTGAAAAACTGTTTTTT
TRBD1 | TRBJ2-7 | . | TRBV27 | CASRDRAYEQYF | TGTGCCAGCCGGGACAGGGCCTACGAGCAGTACTTC
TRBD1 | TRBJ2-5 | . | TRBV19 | CASSTLDRGETQYF | TGTGCCAGTAGTACTCTGGACAGGGGAGAGACCCAGTACTTC
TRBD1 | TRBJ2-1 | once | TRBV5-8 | CASSPGQMTYNEQFF | TGTGCCAGCAGCCCGGGACAGATGACCTACAATGAGCAGTTCTTC